A single sample gave rise to the 7 T cell receptor beta chains below, sequenced in a study of OX40 agonist ivuxolimab in advanced cancers. The receptor library was made with the immunoSEQ multiplex PCR assay. TCRdb mirrors the immuneACCESS table, restricted to in-frame sequences. Some clones are absent from its copies; in checked studies, under half trace to an unresolved V gene, and the reason for the others is unknown. The sample table shows approximately 15,000 clones, and about 88% are seen once. The leading ten clones occupy 15% to 20% of the sample. This sample comprised CD4+ or CD8+ T cells sorted from blood, obtained in a trial of the OX40 agonist ivuxolimab. The receptors come from an adult with an advanced solid tumor such as melanoma, head and neck, liver or kidney cancer.

The chain has TRBV28 and TRBJ1-5, with D perhaps matching TRBD1 (6 bases). The CDR3 consists of 12 residues. With 5 bases removed from V and 4 bases from J, the gap between germline ends came to 6 bases. Germline V lookup: CDR1 MDHEN, CDR2 SYDVKM. This CDR3 is CASSRGNQPQHF. The DNA for the CDR3 is TGTGCCAGCAGTAGGGGGAATCAGCCCCAGCATTTT.

V and J are TRBV29-1 and TRBJ2-5, with D possibly being TRBD1 or TRBD2 (5 bases each). The length of the CDR3 is 14 residues. Trimming pared 6 bases from V and 4 bases from J, leaving 18 bases between. Germline CDR1 reads SQVTM; CDR2 reads ANQGSEA. The CDR3 spells CSVDGDRGRETQYF. The CDR3 coding sequence is TGCAGCGTCGACGGGGACCGAGGGAGAGAGACCCAGTACTTC.

V gene TRBV27 combines with J gene TRBJ1-1; D gene ambiguous. Germline assignment: CDR1 MNHEY and CDR2 SMNVEV (reference sequence). V lost 6 bases and J 0 bases, leaving 14 bases between the germline ends. This CDR3 comprises 15 residues. CDR3 protein: CASSPSGLMNTEAFF. Written as DNA, the CDR3 is TGTGCCAGCAGCCCGTCGGGGTTAATGAACACTGAAGCTTTCTTT.

The rearrangement links TRBV2 to TRBJ1-2; D is unresolved. Trimming took 6 bases from V and 0 from J, leaving 14 bases between them. This CDR3 is 15 amino acids long. Germline assignment: CDR1 SNHLY and CDR2 FYNNEI. The CDR3 DNA reads TGTGCCAGCAGCCCTTCGACGGGGACTAACTATGGCTACACCTTC. The encoded protein is CASSPSTGTNYGYTF.

The chain carries TRBV7-2 and TRBJ2-1, with D tentatively TRBD1 (7 bases). The CDR3 has 14 amino acids. Germline lookup yields CDR1 SGHTA and CDR2 FQGNSA. Trimming shortened V by 1 base and J by 7 bases, and 11 bases separated the two germline ends. The chain's CDR3 is CASSLGQGGNEQFF. Here the CDR3 DNA reads TGTGCCAGCAGCTTAGGACAGGGAGGAAATGAGCAGTTCTTC.

J is TRBJ2-7 and V is TRBV5-1, with TRBD2 identical over 11 bases. Unmatched junction bases numbered 12, after V lost 4 bases and J lost 0 bases. The CDR3 loop spans 18 amino acids. Germline CDR1 is SGHRS and CDR2 is YFSETQ. The CDR3 DNA reads as TGCGCCAGCAGCGCCTCCGGGACTAGCGGCCCGAGCTCCTACGAGCAGTACTTC. This gives the protein CASSASGTSGPSSYEQYF.

The chain links TRBV5-1 to TRBJ1-2; D uncertain. This CDR3 spans 15 amino acids. The germline V and J ends were trimmed by 2 bases and 4 bases, with 15 bases remaining between them. In germline, CDR1 is SGHRS, CDR2 YFSETQ. The CDR3 is CASSLLGTNLYGYTF. DNA for the CDR3: TGCGCCAGCAGCTTACTCGGAACCAATCTCTATGGCTACACCTTC.